The clone carrying this TCR beta chain was seen once. Naive CD8 cells comprised CD45RO-negative, CCR7-positively selected cells, excluding terminally differentiated effector memory CD45RA+ cells. This specimen comes from a study of shared clonotypes between healthy human individuals. Repertoires were generated with immunoSEQ multiplex PCR, while TCRdb's copy carries only in-frame clones and drops some. The profile shows roughly 1,800,000 clones, about 95% of them singletons. Germline-derived CDR1 and CDR2 are MNHNY and SVGAGI (reference sequence). This CDR3 has 15 residues. V lost 0 bases and J 2 bases, leaving 9 bases between the germline ends.

This clonotype was obtained from a young man in good health. Sequencing was carried out using naive CD8+ T cells sorted from blood. The chain recombines TRBV6-6 with TRBJ2-3, with TRBD2 as a possible D gene (6 bases). The CDR3 region is CASSYSWGDTDTQYF. CDR3 nucleotides: TGTGCCAGCAGTTACTCGTGGGGGGACACAGATACGCAGTATTTT.